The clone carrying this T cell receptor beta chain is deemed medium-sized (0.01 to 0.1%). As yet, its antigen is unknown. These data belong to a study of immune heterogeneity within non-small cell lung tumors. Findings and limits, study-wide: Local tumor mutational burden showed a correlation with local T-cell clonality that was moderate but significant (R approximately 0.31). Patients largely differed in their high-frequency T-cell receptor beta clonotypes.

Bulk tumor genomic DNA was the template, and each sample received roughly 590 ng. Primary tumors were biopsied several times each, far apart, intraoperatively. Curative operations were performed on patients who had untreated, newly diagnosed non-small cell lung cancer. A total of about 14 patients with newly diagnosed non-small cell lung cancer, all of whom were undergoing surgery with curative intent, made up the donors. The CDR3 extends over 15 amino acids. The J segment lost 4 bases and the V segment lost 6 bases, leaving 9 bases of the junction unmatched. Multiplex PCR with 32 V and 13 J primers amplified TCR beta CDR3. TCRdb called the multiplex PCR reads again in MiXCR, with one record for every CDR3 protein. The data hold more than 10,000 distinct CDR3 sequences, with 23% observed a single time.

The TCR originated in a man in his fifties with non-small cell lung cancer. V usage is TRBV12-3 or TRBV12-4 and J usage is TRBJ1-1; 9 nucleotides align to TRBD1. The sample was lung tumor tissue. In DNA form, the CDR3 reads TGTGCCAGCAGCTTGGGACAGGGAGGAGGCACTGAAGCTTTCTTT. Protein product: CASSLGQGGGTEAFF.